This T cell receptor (beta chain) came from a study of blood T cell repertoires in COVID-19. CDR1 is WNHNN, CDR2 SYGVQD, per germline (reference sequence). The germline V and J ends were trimmed by 4 bases and 1 base, with 9 bases remaining between them. The CDR3 extends over 14 amino acids. This clone is medium-sized. TCRdb keeps only in-frame clones here, not all; method: immunoSEQ multiplex PCR. The sample has under 250,000 clones, about four fifths seen once. The chain recombines TRBV10-1 with TRBJ2-3; no reliable D call. The sequenced sample was peripheral blood. The receptor was isolated from a woman aged 18 to 35 with acute or convalescent COVID-19. The CDR3 loop reads CASSGADGTDTQYF. The CDR3 DNA reads TGCGCCAGCAGTGGGGCAGACGGCACAGATACGCAGTATTTT.